Each of the 2 T cell receptor beta chains below was sequenced from the same sample in a study of blood T cell repertoires in COVID-19. The method was immunoSEQ multiplex PCR; TCRdb's version includes in-frame clones alone and lacks a portion of them. In the table there are about 280,000 clones, about 85% of which are singletons. The source material was peripheral blood. The receptors stem from a human donor in a cohort sampled during active COVID-19.

The chain joins TRBV18 to TRBJ2-5; TRBD2 agrees at 10 bases. V lost 2 bases, J lost 4 bases, and 4 bases stayed unmatched. Germline-derived CDR1 and CDR2 are KGHSH and LQKENI. The CDR3 extends over 15 amino acids. CDR3 residues: CASSPGAGGPETQYF. CDR3 nucleotide sequence: TGTGCCAGCTCACCAGGAGCGGGAGGGCCAGAGACCCAGTACTTC. The full variable domain, rest sourced from reference TRBV18 and TRBJ2-5, is NAGVMQNPRHLVRRRGQEARLRCSPMKGHSHVYWYRQLPEEGLKFMVYLQKENIIDESGMPKERFSAEFPKEGPSILRIQQVVRGDSAAYFCASSPGAGGPETQYFGPGTRLLVL.

The rearrangement joins TRBV18 to TRBJ1-6; weak D call: TRBD1 (6 bases). V dropped 6 bases and J dropped 9 bases, with 15 bases sitting between them. The length of the CDR3 is 14 residues. The germline CDR1 and CDR2 sequences are KGHSH and LQKENI. The CDR3 sequence: CASSGQSGGSPLHF. CDR3 coding DNA: TGTGCCAGCTCCGGACAGTCAGGAGGTTCACCCCTCCACTTT. Full variable domain (outside the CDR3, taken from reference TRBV18 and TRBJ1-6): NAGVMQNPRHLVRRRGQEARLRCSPMKGHSHVYWYRQLPEEGLKFMVYLQKENIIDESGMPKERFSAEFPKEGPSILRIQQVVRGDSAAYFCASSGQSGGSPLHFGNGTRLTVT.